These 3 T cell receptor beta chains came from one sample sequenced in a study of radiotherapy plus CTLA-4 blockade in lung cancer. TCRdb's table, derived via immunoSEQ multiplex PCR, lists solely in-frame clones and lacks some. The sample contains about 25,000 clones, 71% of which appear only once. The sample in question was peripheral blood, obtained from a patient treated with radiotherapy plus ipilimumab. The receptors originated from a human donor with non-small cell lung cancer whose response to radiotherapy plus ipilimumab could not be evaluated.

The V gene is TRBV5-1, the J gene TRBJ2-7, with 8 bases aligning to TRBD2. V was clipped by 4 bases and J by 3 bases; unmatched bases: 6. In germline, CDR1 is SGHRS, CDR2 YFSETQ. This CDR3 is built from 14 residues. CDR3 sequence (DNA): TGCGCCAGCAGCCTTAGCGGGATTCTCTACGAGCAGTACTTC. Its translation is CASSLSGILYEQYF.

The chain is built from TRBV27 and TRBJ1-2; 8 bases agree with TRBD1. CDR1 MNHEY and CDR2 SMNVEV come from the germline V gene (reference sequence). The V gene end was trimmed by 6 bases and the J gene end by 4 bases; junction bases not matched to a gene: 1. The length of the CDR3 is 12 residues. The CDR3 DNA reads as TGTGCCAGCAGCGACAGGGGCTATGGCTACACCTTC. Translating it yields CASSDRGYGYTF.

The V call is TRBV30, the J call TRBJ2-5; 7 nucleotides agree with TRBD1. Per the germline V gene, CDR1 is GTSNPN and CDR2 is SVGIG (reference sequence). V trimming: 3 bases; J trimming: 0 bases; junction bases outside the gene matches: 4. The CDR3 loop spans 14 amino acids. The CDR3 bases are TGTGCCTGGAGGAGGGGGCGAGACCAAGAGACCCAGTACTTC. Translated, it gives CAWRRGRDQETQYF. The full variable domain, with the rest looked up from reference TRBV30 and TRBJ2-5, is SQTIHQWPATLVQPVGSPLSLECTVEGTSNPNLYWYRQAAGRGLQLLFYSVGIGQISSEVPQNLSASRPQDRQFILSSKKLLLSDSGFYLCAWRRGRDQETQYFGPGTRLLVL.